This T cell receptor (beta chain) was documented in a study of cytomegalovirus exposure and HLA in healthy donors. With regard to this clone: The antigen remains undetermined.

Findings and limits, study-wide: TCR beta chains numbering roughly 150 were designated cytomegalovirus-associated.

Researchers ran the PCR with 60 Vbeta and 13 Jbeta primers. TCRdb keeps only in-frame clones here, not all; method: immunoSEQ multiplex PCR. The sample carries around 140,000 clones, around 80% recorded once. CDR1 is SGHRS and CDR2 is YFSETQ in the germline V gene. V was shortened by 6 bases and J by 3 bases, with 11 bases between the two germline ends. The CDR3 spans 13 residues. The chain carries TRBV5-1 and TRBJ2-3; a weak D match, TRBD1 (6 bases). Material for sequencing was PBMCs. This receptor was identified in a female donor in good health and CMV-seronegative. The CDR3 DNA follows: TGCGCCAGCAAAACAGGGATAACAGATACGCAGTATTTT. It specifies CASKTGITDTQYF. Complete variable domain (other parts from reference TRBV5-1 and TRBJ2-3): KAGVTQTPRYLIKTRGQQVTLSCSPISGHRSVSWYQQTPGQGLQFLFEYFSETQRNKGNFPGRFSGRQFSNSRSEMNVSTLELGDSALYLCASKTGITDTQYFGPGTRLTVL.